These 10 T cell receptor beta chains originate from one sample sequenced in a study of T-cell reconstitution after alpha-beta-depleted transplantation in children. A TCRbeta library incorporating unique molecular identifiers was prepared. MiXCR was run by TCRdb on the PCR reads, yielding one entry per CDR3 protein. The table includes 200,000 to 250,000 distinct CDR3 sequences, roughly 10% detected once. Sequencing was performed on PBMCs from the stem cell graft donor, taken from the stem cell graft. These receptors all stem from a human donor who donated a stem cell graft to a child with acute lymphoblastic leukemia.

This clonotype turned up a few times. This chain uses TRBV6-1 with TRBJ2-1; D gene uncertain. The CDR3 runs to 12 residues. Per the germline V gene, CDR1 is MNHNS and CDR2 is SASEGT. V dropped 6 bases and J dropped 8 bases, with 11 bases sitting between them. CDR3 in amino acids: CASRSRSDEQFF. CDR3 coding DNA: TGTGCCAGCAGGTCGAGGTCAGATGAGCAGTTCTTC.

The chain employs TRBV6-5 and TRBJ2-7, with D uncertain. Trimming took 4 bases from V and 0 from J, leaving 7 bases between them. CDR3 size: 13 residues. CDR1 and CDR2 (germline): MNHEY, SVGAGI. The CDR3 reads CASSWRTSYEQYF. Written as DNA, the CDR3 is TGTGCCAGCAGTTGGCGGACCTCCTACGAGCAGTACTTC.

The J gene is TRBJ1-2, the V gene TRBV30, with a tentative D call TRBD1 (5 bases). CDR1 and CDR2 from the germline V gene are GTSNPN and SVGIG (reference sequence). V was shortened by 3 bases and J by 2 bases, with 13 bases between the two germline ends. The CDR3 contains 14 residues. CDR3 DNA sequence: TGTGCCTGGAGCAATAGCCAGGGAAACTATGGCTACACCTTC. Translating gives CAWSNSQGNYGYTF.

This clonotype was observed a handful of times. The CDR3 spells CASAGGLSSYNEQFF. CDR3 coding DNA: TGTGCCAGCGCAGGGGGCCTATCGTCCTACAATGAGCAGTTCTTC. V and J are TRBV7-9 and TRBJ2-1; 8 bases fit TRBD1. The V gene end was trimmed by 8 bases and the J gene end by 1 base; junction bases not matched to a gene: 7. Germline CDR1 reads SEHNR; CDR2 reads FQNEAQ (reference sequence). The CDR3 covers 15 residues.

This clonotype was seen repeatedly, ten times or more. The V and J genes are TRBV27 and TRBJ2-5, with 9 bases that match TRBD2. Germline trimming cut 11 bases from V and 1 base from J; bases unmatched to any gene: 11. CDR1 and CDR2 from the germline V gene are MNHEY and SMNVEV (reference sequence). CDR3 length equals 15 residues. The CDR3 sequence: CAVKRASGAQETQYF. The CDR3, as DNA: TGTGCCGTCAAGAGGGCTAGCGGGGCCCAAGAGACCCAGTACTTC.

This rearrangement joins TRBV20-1 to TRBJ2-7; D unclear. Trimming left V 0 bases short and J 3 bases short, with 12 bases between. Germline V lookup: CDR1 DFQATT, CDR2 SNEGSKA (reference sequence). The CDR3 runs 14 residues. The CDR3 here is CSARDRRLDYEQYF. The CDR3 DNA follows: TGCAGTGCTAGAGATCGCCGGCTAGACTACGAGCAGTACTTC.

This clonotype appeared a few times. This sequence joins TRBV5-1 and TRBJ1-1; possibly TRBD1 for D (5 bases). CDR1 and CDR2 from the germline V gene are SGHRS and YFSETQ. The CDR3 contains 13 residues. V lost 0 bases to trimming and J lost 9 bases, with 12 bases between them. The chain's CDR3 is CASSLDVQGQAFF. In nucleotides, the CDR3 is TGCGCCAGCAGCTTGGATGTCCAGGGCCAAGCTTTCTTT. The full variable domain, its missing parts supplied by reference TRBV5-1 and TRBJ1-1, is KAGVTQTPRYLIKTRGQQVTLSCSPISGHRSVSWYQQTPGQGLQFLFEYFSETQRNKGNFPGRFSGRQFSNSRSEMNVSTLELGDSALYLCASSLDVQGQAFFGQGTRLTVV.

This clonotype is medium-sized. V gene TRBV18 combines with J gene TRBJ2-3; a possible D gene is TRBD1 (5 bases). The CDR3 extends over 17 amino acids. The V gene's germline CDR1 is KGHSH and CDR2 LQKENI. With 0 bases removed from V and 2 bases from J, the gap between germline ends came to 15 bases. The chain's CDR3 is CASSPPSGHRLTDTQYF. CDR3 sequence (DNA): TGTGCCAGCTCACCACCATCCGGACACCGTCTCACAGATACGCAGTATTTT.

This clonotype has more than one count but fewer than ten. The junction differs from germline at one of its ends, possibly a read error. The CDR3 DNA sequence: TGCAGCGTGGAAGGTACAGGGGGCGAAGACTATGAGCAGTTCTTC. This gives the protein CSVEGTGGEDYEQFF. The V call is TRBV29-1, the J call TRBJ2-1, with TRBD1 matching over 9 bases. The CDR3 runs 15 residues. Germline V gene data show CDR1 as SQVTM and CDR2 as ANQGSEA.

The chain employs TRBV20-1 and TRBJ1-5, with D hard to call. Germline CDR1 and CDR2: DFQATT and SNEGSKA (reference sequence). V gave up 3 bases and J gave up 5 bases, with 11 bases separating them. This CDR3 is 13 amino acids long. The CDR3 loop is CSASGRPDQPQHF. The DNA for the CDR3 is TGCAGTGCTAGTGGGCGGCCCGATCAGCCCCAGCATTTT.